What follows are 9 T cell receptor beta chains derived from one specimen sequenced in a study of T cells expressing NK-cell markers. TCRdb reprocessed the 5' RACE reads, with one entry per CDR3 protein and no DNA. The table for this sample gives fewer than 400,000 distinct CDR3 sequences. The sequencing input was blood T cells: a sorted CD56 or NKG2C T cell subset, CD4+ or CD8+ T cells, or bulk PBMC T cells (not recorded which). The receptors derive from a man aged 18-70 years in good health.

The rearrangement joins TRBV6-2 or TRBV6-3 to TRBJ2-7; there is no DNA to check the TCRdb D call of TRBD2. CDR1 and CDR2 from the germline V gene are MNHEY and SVGEGT. This CDR3 is built from 15 residues. CDR3 residues: CASGLRGRADYEQYF.

The rearrangement uses TRBV11-2 and TRBJ2-5; the TCRdb D gene call, TRBD2, has no DNA to confirm it. Germline V CDR1 and CDR2: SGHAT, FQNNGV. The CDR3 has 17 residues. CDR3 residues: CASSSPWLRGGGETQYF.

The chain has TRBV18 and TRBJ2-1. From germline, CDR1 is KGHSH and CDR2 LQKENI. This CDR3 contains 13 residues. This CDR3 reads CASSQSLGNEQFF.

This sequence joins TRBV12-3 or TRBV12-4 and TRBJ1-1; TCRdb's D call, TRBD1, is unchecked because there is no DNA. The length of the CDR3 is 12 residues. The CDR3 sequence is CASRSRGAEAFF.

The chain uses TRBV12-3 or TRBV12-4 and TRBJ2-5; no DNA is available, so the TRBD2 call from TCRdb remains unchecked. The CDR3 has 15 residues. This chain's CDR3 is CASTSGVAEGETQYF.

This chain connects TRBV7-9 to TRBJ2-7; TCRdb proposes TRBD2, but this gene call is untestable without DNA. This CDR3 is built from 12 residues. Germline values: CDR1 SEHNR, CDR2 FQNEAQ (reference sequence). The CDR3 region is CASGTGWYEQYF. The full variable domain, in which reference TRBV7-9 and TRBJ2-7 provide the parts outside the CDR3, is DTGVSQNPRHKITKRGQNVTFRCDPISEHNRLYWYRQTLGQGPEFLTYFQNEAQLEKSRLLSDRFSAERPKGSFSTLEIQRTEQGDSAMYLCASGTGWYEQYFGPGTRLTVT.

The chain uses TRBV6-1 and TRBJ2-7; with no DNA, the TCRdb D assignment of TRBD1 cannot be verified. The CDR3 totals 16 residues. Germline V CDR1 and CDR2: MNHNS, SASEGT. The chain's CDR3 is CASRLFYRAKAYEQYF.

The chain recombines TRBV20-1 with TRBJ1-1. The CDR3 sequence is 14 residues long. Germline CDR1 reads DFQATT; CDR2 reads SNEGSKA (reference sequence). The CDR3: CSARARIILTEAFF.

The genes are TRBV10-3 and TRBJ1-2; TCRdb indicates TRBD1, and absent DNA this call remains unverified. Germline lookup yields CDR1 ENHRY and CDR2 SYGVKD. The CDR3 runs to 15 residues. The CDR3 sequence is CAISEKDSTIYGYTF.